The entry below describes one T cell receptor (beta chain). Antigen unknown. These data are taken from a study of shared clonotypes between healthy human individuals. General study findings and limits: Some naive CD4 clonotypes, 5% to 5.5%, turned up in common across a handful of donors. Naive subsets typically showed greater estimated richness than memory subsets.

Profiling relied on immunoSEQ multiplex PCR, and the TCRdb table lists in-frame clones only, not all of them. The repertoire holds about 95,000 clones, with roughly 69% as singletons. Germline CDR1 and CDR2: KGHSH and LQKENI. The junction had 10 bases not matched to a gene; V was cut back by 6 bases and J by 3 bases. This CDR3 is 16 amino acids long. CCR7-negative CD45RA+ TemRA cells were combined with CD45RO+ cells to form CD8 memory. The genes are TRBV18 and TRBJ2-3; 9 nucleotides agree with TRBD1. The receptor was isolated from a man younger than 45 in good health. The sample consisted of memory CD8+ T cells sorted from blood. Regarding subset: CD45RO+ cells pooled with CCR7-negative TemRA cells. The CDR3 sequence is CASSQRDRGFTDTQYF. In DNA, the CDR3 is TGTGCCAGCTCCCAACGCGACAGGGGGTTTACAGATACGCAGTATTTT.